Below, 21 T cell receptor beta chains from the same sample are listed, as sequenced in a study of T cells after yellow fever vaccination. MiXCR, applied by TCRdb to the 5' RACE reads, yields one record per CDR3 protein. The data contain approximately 300,000 distinct CDR3 sequences, about 10% of them singletons. Specimen: CD4+ T cells sorted from PBMCs, collected 45 days after the yellow fever booster vaccination. The receptors originated from a man aged 18 to 29 who received the YFV17D yellow fever vaccine.

This clonotype was seen only a few times. The rearrangement joins TRBV18 to TRBJ2-3; 8 bases map to TRBD2. Germline CDR1 and CDR2: KGHSH and LQKENI. The J segment lost 4 bases and the V segment lost 3 bases, leaving 3 bases of the junction unmatched. CDR3 length: 14 amino acids. The CDR3 loop is CASSPTSEADTQYF. The CDR3 DNA is TGTGCCAGCTCACCGACTAGCGAGGCAGATACGCAGTATTTT. The variable domain in full, completed from reference TRBV18 and TRBJ2-3, reads NAGVMQNPRHLVRRRGQEARLRCSPMKGHSHVYWYRQLPEEGLKFMVYLQKENIIDESGMPKERFSAEFPKEGPSILRIQQVVRGDSAAYFCASSPTSEADTQYFGPGTRLTVL.

There are a few counts of this clonotype. This chain links TRBV4-3 with TRBJ2-3, with D perhaps given as TRBD1 or TRBD2 (5 bases each). Between the trimmed V and J ends, which lost 3 bases and 0 bases, there was a span of 7 bases. CDR3 length: 14 residues. Germline lookup yields CDR1 LGHNA and CDR2 YSLEER. In nucleotides, the CDR3 is TGCGCCAGCAGCCAGGGGGACAGCACAGATACGCAGTATTTT. This sequence encodes CASSQGDSTDTQYF.

V gene TRBV7-9 combines with J gene TRBJ2-7; 8 nucleotides match TRBD1. CDR3 length: 11 residues. Trimming cost V 5 bases and J 7 bases; bases outside gene matches: 1. Looked up from germline, CDR1 is SEHNR and CDR2 is FQNEAQ (reference sequence). The CDR3 protein is CASSNRGEQYF. For the CDR3, the DNA is TGTGCCAGCAGCAACAGGGGGGAGCAGTACTTC. Combining the CDR3 with reference TRBV7-9 and TRBJ2-7 gives the whole variable domain DTGVSQNPRHKITKRGQNVTFRCDPISEHNRLYWYRQTLGQGPEFLTYFQNEAQLEKSRLLSDRFSAERPKGSFSTLEIQRTEQGDSAMYLCASSNRGEQYFGPGTRLTVT.

This clonotype was counted only a few times. The chain combines TRBV7-9 with TRBJ2-7; tentative D call: TRBD2 (5 bases). The length of the CDR3 is 15 residues. Germline V CDR1 and CDR2: SEHNR, FQNEAQ (reference sequence). Trimming stripped 1 base from V and 0 bases from J, with 10 bases between. The CDR3 DNA reads as TGTGCCAGCAGCTTAGAGACGGGAAGCTCCTACGAGCAGTACTTC. As protein: CASSLETGSSYEQYF.

Only a few counts were recorded for this clonotype. The chain couples TRBV6-2 or TRBV6-3 to TRBJ2-1, with TRBD1 identical over 9 bases. The CDR3 has 14 amino acids. Trimming at V came to 4 bases and at J to 6 bases, leaving 4 bases not matched to a gene. Looked up from germline, CDR1 is MNHEY and CDR2 is SVGEGT. This CDR3 is CASSSGTGINEQFF. The CDR3 DNA reads TGTGCCAGCAGTTCCGGGACAGGGATCAATGAGCAGTTCTTC.

The rearrangement uses TRBV11-2 and TRBJ1-5, with D possibly matching TRBD1 (6 bases). The V gene lost 5 bases and the J gene lost 8 bases, with 22 bases spanning the gap. The germline V gene encodes CDR1 SGHAT and CDR2 FQNNGV. This CDR3 comprises 16 residues. CDR3: CASSRYGGGVLEPQHF. Written as DNA, the CDR3 is TGTGCCAGCAGCCGATATGGGGGGGGCGTTCTGGAGCCCCAGCATTTT.

This clonotype has just a few counts. The CDR3, as DNA: TGTGCCAGCAGCGTCAGGGCGGGAACTGAAGCTTTCTTT. Translated: CASSVRAGTEAFF. This chain uses TRBV9 with TRBJ1-1; possibly TRBD1 for D (5 bases). Germline CDR1 reads SGDLS; CDR2 reads YYNGEE. The CDR3 is made up of 13 amino acids. V dropped 2 bases and J dropped 5 bases, with 10 bases sitting between them.

This clonotype was found a few times. The CDR3 DNA follows: TGTGCCAGCAGCTCCACCCCCCTGGGGGTAGCGAACACCTTC. Its translation is CASSSTPLGVANTF. V and J are TRBV3-1 and TRBJ1-2; a possible D gene is TRBD1 (5 bases). Germline loops: CDR1 LGHDT, CDR2 YNNKEL (reference sequence). This CDR3 is 14 amino acids long. Trimming took 5 bases from V and 12 from J, leaving 22 bases between them. Supplemented by reference TRBV3-1 and TRBJ1-2, the full variable domain reads DTAVSQTPKYLVTQMGNDKSIKCEQNLGHDTMYWYKQDSKKFLKIMFSYNNKELIINETVPNRFSPKSPDKAHLNLHINSLELGDSAVYFCASSSTPLGVANTFGSGTRLTVV.

This clonotype has only a few counts. The chain joins TRBV27 to TRBJ2-7; D remains ambiguous. Germline V lookup: CDR1 MNHEY, CDR2 SMNVEV (reference sequence). V was trimmed by 3 bases and J by 12 bases, leaving 15 bases between them. This CDR3 comprises 12 residues. This chain's CDR3 is CASSFPPGISYV. CDR3 DNA sequence: TGTGCCAGCAGTTTTCCCCCAGGAATTTCGTACGTC.

V is TRBV5-1 and J is TRBJ2-2, with 8 bases aligning to TRBD2. The CDR3 runs 16 residues. Trimming at V came to 4 bases and at J to 6 bases, leaving 11 bases not matched to a gene. Germline V gene sequence: CDR1 SGHRS, CDR2 YFSETQ. CDR3 in DNA: TGCGCCAGCAGCGAACTCGCGGGGGGTTTATCCGGGGAGCTGTTTTTT. Encoded protein: CASSELAGGLSGELFF.

The chain links TRBV6-5 to TRBJ1-2, with a possible D match to TRBD1 (6 bases). CDR3 length: 16 amino acids. V was pared by 2 bases and J by 6 bases, with 19 bases between. Germline loops: CDR1 MNHEY, CDR2 SVGAGI. CDR3 in DNA: TGTGCCAGCAGTTACGGTTCCCGGGCCGGGGACAATGGCTACACCTTC. It encodes CASSYGSRAGDNGYTF.

Only a few counts were recorded for this clonotype. The rearrangement links TRBV7-6 to TRBJ1-2, with D tentatively TRBD1 (5 bases). This CDR3 has 12 residues. Trimming cost V 2 bases and J 6 bases, with 7 bases left between them. Germline V gene sequence: CDR1 SGHVS, CDR2 FNYEAQ. CDR3 protein: CASSLRGDGYTF. DNA of the CDR3: TGTGCCAGCAGCTTACGGGGGGATGGCTACACCTTC.

This chain joins TRBV30 and TRBJ1-6; D not certain. The CDR3 spans 13 residues. The germline V gene encodes CDR1 GTSNPN and CDR2 SVGIG (reference sequence). V was cut by 4 bases and J by 10 bases, with 14 bases left in between. CDR3 sequence: CAWTVSPESPLHF. CDR3 sequence (DNA): TGTGCCTGGACTGTGTCTCCGGAATCACCCCTCCACTTT.

Ten or more counts support this clonotype. The genes are TRBV27 and TRBJ2-7; possibly TRBD2 for D (6 bases). V lost 8 bases to trimming and J lost 2 bases, with 13 bases between them. CDR1 and CDR2 from the germline V gene are MNHEY and SMNVEV (reference sequence). The CDR3 contains 13 residues. The CDR3 bases are TGTGCCAGCGGGTTGGGACTCCCCTACGAGCAGTACTTC. Its protein product is CASGLGLPYEQYF.

This clonotype was observed a few times. V is TRBV27 and J is TRBJ1-2; 9 bases align to TRBD1. This CDR3 comprises 14 residues. The V gene's germline CDR1 is MNHEY and CDR2 SMNVEV (reference sequence). J gave up 4 bases and V 6 bases, and 6 bases lay outside the gene matches. Here the CDR3 DNA reads TGTGCCAGCAGCCGCGGGGACAGGGCCTATGGCTACACCTTC. Translating it yields CASSRGDRAYGYTF.

This clonotype was counted between two and nine times. This CDR3 is CASSYRGTNTEAFF. In nucleotides, the CDR3 is TGTGCCAGCAGTTATAGGGGCACGAACACTGAAGCTTTCTTT. The chain carries TRBV6-2 or TRBV6-3 and TRBJ1-1; maybe TRBD1 (5 bases). V was cut by 3 bases and J by 1 base, with 9 bases left in between. The CDR3 covers 14 residues. CDR1 and CDR2 from the germline V gene are MNHEY and SVGEGT.

The rearrangement joins TRBV20-1 to TRBJ2-7; D is perhaps TRBD2 (6 bases). V lost 2 bases and J 4 bases, leaving 12 bases between the germline ends. CDR1 and CDR2 (germline): DFQATT, SNEGSKA (reference sequence). This CDR3 contains 13 residues. In DNA, the CDR3 is TGCAGTGCTAGAACGGGGAGGTCATACGAGCAGTACTTC. Translating gives CSARTGRSYEQYF.

This clonotype was found a few times. The V call is TRBV7-2, the J call TRBJ1-1, with D unclear. This CDR3 has 14 residues. Trimming left V 4 bases short and J 2 bases short, with 11 bases between. CDR1 and CDR2 (germline): SGHTA, FQGNSA. The CDR3 DNA is TGTGCCAGCAGCTGGAGCGAGGGAAACACTGAAGCTTTCTTT. Its translation: CASSWSEGNTEAFF.

A few counts support this clonotype. V and J are TRBV7-6 and TRBJ1-6; 11 positions match TRBD1. This CDR3 is 17 amino acids long. Unmatched junction bases numbered 13, after V lost 5 bases and J lost 10 bases. CDR1 SGHVS and CDR2 FNYEAQ come from the germline V gene. The CDR3 bases are TGTGCCAGCAGCACTCGCACCGGGACAGGGGGGAGGTCACCCCTCCACTTT. Its protein is CASSTRTGTGGRSPLHF.

This clonotype was observed a few times. This rearrangement joins TRBV4-1 to TRBJ2-3, with 8 nucleotides matching TRBD1. Germline V gene sequence: CDR1 MGHRA, CDR2 YSYEKL. Trimming at V came to 2 bases and at J to 6 bases, leaving 10 bases not matched to a gene. The CDR3 has 16 residues. The CDR3 coding sequence is TGCGCCAGCAGCCAAATCGTCAGGGGGCCCGGGGATACGCAGTATTTT. The encoded protein is CASSQIVRGPGDTQYF.

V gene TRBV6-6 combines with J gene TRBJ1-2, with a weak D call TRBD1 (6 bases). Germline V lookup: CDR1 MNHNY, CDR2 SVGAGI (reference sequence). Trimming left V 9 bases short and J 1 base short, with 15 bases between. The CDR3 is made up of 14 amino acids. In nucleotides, the CDR3 is TGTGCCAGTACTACAGGGTCCTTTAACTATGGCTACACCTTC. This encodes CASTTGSFNYGYTF.